The 10 T cell receptor beta chains given below trace back to one sample, sequenced in a study of blood T cell repertoires in COVID-19. Profiling relied on immunoSEQ multiplex PCR, and the TCRdb table lists in-frame clones only, not all of them. The table records approximately 220,000 clones, roughly 89% of them present only once. Sequenced material: PBMCs or T cells enriched from blood (not recorded which). The receptors stem from a young man who had been exposed to COVID-19.

The chain joins TRBV27 to TRBJ1-1; tentative D call: TRBD1 (6 bases). This CDR3 has 18 residues. CDR1 is MNHEY, CDR2 SMNVEV, per germline (reference sequence). Trimming removed 5 bases at V and 7 bases at J, with 29 bases between. The CDR3 nucleotides are TGTGCCAGCAGTCCCTCAGCCGGGACAAACCTCGCCATGGGTGAAGCTTTCTTT. It codes for CASSPSAGTNLAMGEAFF.

This chain joins TRBV21-1 and TRBJ1-6. TRBV21-1 is listed as a pseudogene. The CDR3 extends over 17 amino acids. The CDR3 sequence: CASSRKGGEKPYSPLHF. The CDR3 DNA is TGTGCCAGCAGCAGAAAGGGGGGGGAAAAGCCCTATTCACCCCTCCACTTT.

The chain has TRBV2 and TRBJ2-5; tentative D call: TRBD1 (5 bases). Germline V lookup: CDR1 SNHLY, CDR2 FYNNEI. The CDR3 covers 12 residues. The germline V and J ends were trimmed by 9 bases and 2 bases, with 10 bases remaining between them. CDR3: CASSPGQETQYF. Here the CDR3 DNA reads TGTGCCAGTAGCCCAGGGCAAGAGACCCAGTACTTC.

The V gene is TRBV2, the J gene TRBJ2-7, with 11 bases fitting TRBD2. The CDR3 spans 15 residues. Trimming removed 11 bases from V and 4 bases from J; junction bases left unmatched: 13. Germline V gene data show CDR1 as SNHLY and CDR2 as FYNNEI. CDR3 in amino acids: CAVFSGTSGLYEQYF. The CDR3 region has the DNA TGTGCCGTATTTAGCGGGACTAGCGGCCTTTACGAGCAGTACTTC. Full variable domain (rest looked up from reference TRBV2 and TRBJ2-7): EPEVTQTPSHQVTQMGQEVILRCVPISNHLYFYWYRQILGQKVEFLVSFYNNEISEKSEIFDDQFSVERPDGSNFTLKIRSTKLEDSAMYFCAVFSGTSGLYEQYFGPGTRLTVT.

CDR3 region: CASSLSASGNTIYF. CDR3 sequence (DNA): TGTGCCAGCAGCCTCAGCGCCTCTGGAAACACCATATATTTT. V is TRBV3-1 (or the pseudogene TRBV3-2) and J is TRBJ1-3; D gene unclear. V dropped 4 bases and J dropped 0 bases, with 7 bases sitting between them. Per the germline V gene, CDR1 is LGHDT and CDR2 is YNNKEL (reference sequence). CDR3 size: 14 residues.

The rearrangement links TRBV5-6 to TRBJ1-2; TRBD1 matches at 9 bases. V lost 0 bases to trimming and J lost 3 bases; unmatched junction nucleotides: 6. Germline V CDR1 and CDR2: SGHDT, YYEEEE. CDR3 length equals 16 residues. The CDR3 DNA follows: TGTGCCAGCAGCTTGGTTGTCGGACAGGGGCACTATGGCTACACCTTC. Encoded protein: CASSLVVGQGHYGYTF. Full variable domain (remainder filled in from reference TRBV5-6 and TRBJ1-2): DAGVTQSPTHLIKTRGQQVTLRCSPKSGHDTVSWYQQALGQGPQFIFQYYEEEERQRGNFPDRFSGHQFPNYSSELNVNALLLGDSALYLCASSLVVGQGHYGYTFGSGTRLTVV.

This clone was recorded a few times. The chain is built from TRBV14 and TRBJ2-7, with D possibly matching TRBD2 (5 bases). The CDR3 has 13 amino acids. V gave up 0 bases and J gave up 3 bases, with 6 bases separating them. Germline V lookup: CDR1 SGHDN, CDR2 FVKESK. The CDR3 region is CASSQDRGYEQYF. The CDR3 nucleotides are TGTGCCAGCAGCCAAGATCGGGGCTACGAGCAGTACTTC.

V gene TRBV4-2 combines with J gene TRBJ1-2; tentatively, D is TRBD1 (5 bases). Trimming stripped 0 bases from V and 3 bases from J, with 11 bases between. The CDR3 loop spans 15 amino acids. Germline V CDR1 and CDR2: LGHNA, YNFKEQ. The CDR3 reads CASSQEDNFDYGYTF. The CDR3 DNA sequence: TGTGCCAGCAGCCAAGAGGACAACTTCGACTATGGCTACACCTTC.

The rearrangement joins TRBV5-4 to TRBJ1-6, with 8 bases aligning to TRBD1. The CDR3 has 17 amino acids. Germline CDR1 reads SGHNT; CDR2 reads YYREEE (reference sequence). V lost 5 bases and J lost 3; bases outside the gene matches: 10. The CDR3 loop reads CASSSGTGGNYNSPLHF. The CDR3 DNA reads TGTGCCAGCAGTTCAGGGACAGGAGGAAACTATAATTCACCCCTCCACTTT.

The chain links TRBV9 to TRBJ2-3, with 11 bases fitting TRBD1. Germline V gene sequence: CDR1 SGDLS, CDR2 YYNGEE. Germline trimming cut 4 bases from V and 3 bases from J; bases unmatched to any gene: 7. This CDR3 has 16 residues. For the CDR3, the DNA is TGTGCCAGCAGCCCACGGACAGGGGGCTTTACAGATACGCAGTATTTT. Protein product: CASSPRTGGFTDTQYF.